The 21 T cell receptor beta chains in this list originate from one sample, sequenced in a study of T and B cells in COVID-19 patients. BIOMED2 TRB-A/B primer pools were used in multiplex TRB PCR. TCRdb reprocessed the multiplex PCR reads via MiXCR and lists one record per CDR3 protein. This repertoire shows over 15,000 distinct CDR3 sequences, 35% to 45% found once; its top ten account for about 15%. Each TRB amplification used roughly 240-550 ng of genomic DNA from blood. The material sequenced was blood. The receptors come from a human donor with active COVID-19.

This clonotype has just a few counts. The rearrangement links TRBV6-1 to TRBJ2-1, with D unclear. The CDR3 has 15 residues. Germline values: CDR1 MNHNS, CDR2 SASEGT. V gave up 5 bases and J gave up 0 bases, with 11 bases separating them. The DNA of the CDR3 is TGTGCCAGCAGTCCTTCGGTTTCCTCCTACAATGAGCAGTTCTTC. It codes for CASSPSVSSYNEQFF.

The chain carries TRBV6-1 and TRBJ2-7; 8 bases align to TRBD1. Germline V gene sequence: CDR1 MNHNS, CDR2 SASEGT. The CDR3 spans 13 residues. The V and J ends lost 6 bases and 4 bases, in that order; junction bases with no gene match: 5. In nucleotides, the CDR3 is TGTGCCAGCAGGGGGGACAGGCTGTACGAGCAGTACGTC. This sequence encodes CASRGDRLYEQYV.

This clonotype has more than one count but fewer than ten. V and J are TRBV6-5 and TRBJ2-3; 9 bases fit TRBD1. With V trimmed by 4 bases and J by 3 bases, 11 bases remained unmatched. CDR1 and CDR2 from the germline V gene are MNHEY and SVGAGI. This CDR3 spans 17 amino acids. The CDR3 DNA reads TGTGCCAGCAGTTGGCCCCGGGACAGGGATGAGACAGATACGCAGTATTTT. The encoded protein is CASSWPRDRDETDTQYF.

Relative to its sample, this clonotype is medium-sized. The V gene is TRBV29-1, the J gene TRBJ2-5; the D is unclear. V was clipped by 4 bases and J by 4 bases, with 7 bases between them. There are 11 residues in the CDR3. CDR1 and CDR2 from the germline V gene are SQVTM and ANQGSEA. In nucleotides, the CDR3 is TGCAGCGTTGCGGCAGGAGAGACCCAGTACTTC. Translated: CSVAAGETQYF.

This clonotype was picked up a small number of times. The V call is TRBV18, the J call TRBJ2-1; 8 bases are a match to TRBD2. Trimming at V came to 3 bases and at J to 5 bases, leaving 3 bases not matched to a gene. Germline V lookup: CDR1 KGHSH, CDR2 LQKENI. The CDR3 consists of 14 residues. The CDR3 sequence is CASSPSGDHNEQFF. The CDR3 DNA follows: TGTGCCAGCTCACCTAGCGGGGATCACAATGAGCAGTTCTTC.

This clonotype was recorded a few times. This sequence joins TRBV15 and TRBJ1-5, with 12 bases lining up with TRBD1. The J segment lost 6 bases and the V segment lost 5 bases, leaving 8 bases of the junction unmatched. Germline V gives CDR1 LNHNV, CDR2 YYDKDF (reference sequence). The CDR3 runs 16 residues. The CDR3 protein is CATSDRDRGLGQPQHF. CDR3 sequence (DNA): TGTGCCACCAGCGACCGGGACAGGGGGCTTGGTCAGCCCCAGCATTTT.

The chain links TRBV18 to TRBJ2-5; 9 positions match TRBD1. The ends lost 2 bases at V and 10 bases at J; junction bases unmatched: 8. This CDR3 region has 14 residues. The germline V gene encodes CDR1 KGHSH and CDR2 LQKENI. Here the CDR3 reads CASSPAGDREVQYF. As DNA, the CDR3 is TGTGCCAGCTCACCAGCTGGGGACAGGGAGGTCCAGTACTTC.

The chain is built from TRBV12-3 or TRBV12-4 and TRBJ1-3; D remains ambiguous. The CDR3 is 13 residues long. With 1 base removed from V and 4 bases from J, the gap between germline ends came to 5 bases. The CDR3 sequence is CASSLVAGNTIYF. The CDR3 DNA is TGTGCCAGCAGTTTAGTAGCGGGAAACACCATATATTTT.

The genes are TRBV5-1 and TRBJ1-1, with D possibly being TRBD1 (6 bases). Germline assignment: CDR1 SGHRS and CDR2 YFSETQ. The CDR3 covers 13 residues. V shed 3 bases and J shed 12 bases, with 18 bases lying between them. Here the CDR3 reads CASSSRTAGRSFF. DNA of the CDR3: TGCGCCAGCAGCTCCAGGACAGCCGGCAGATCTTTCTTT. The full variable domain, with the rest looked up from reference TRBV5-1 and TRBJ1-1, is KAGVTQTPRYLIKTRGQQVTLSCSPISGHRSVSWYQQTPGQGLQFLFEYFSETQRNKGNFPGRFSGRQFSNSRSEMNVSTLELGDSALYLCASSSRTAGRSFFGQGTRLTVV.

The genes are TRBV15 and TRBJ2-4; D gene ambiguous. The CDR3 length is 13 residues. The V end was cut by 6 bases, the J end by 6 bases, with 12 bases between. CDR1 and CDR2 (germline): LNHNV, YYDKDF (reference sequence). The CDR3 bases are TGTGCCACCAGGCGGCCACCTTTAAACATTCAGTACTTC. Translation gives CATRRPPLNIQYF.

This chain links TRBV5-6 with TRBJ2-4; 12 positions agree with TRBD1. CDR1 and CDR2 (germline): SGHDT, YYEEEE. With 5 bases clipped from V and 6 bases from J, the junction kept 6 bases outside the gene matches. The CDR3 runs to 15 residues. The CDR3 region has the DNA TGTGCCAGCAGGCCGGGACAGGGGGCTTTAAACATTCAGTACTTC. This codes for CASRPGQGALNIQYF.

This chain connects TRBV18 to TRBJ1-1, with D possibly matching TRBD1 (5 bases). Germline CDR1 and CDR2: KGHSH and LQKENI. The V and J ends lost 3 bases and 8 bases respectively, with 22 bases between them. The CDR3 has 16 amino acids. CDR3 in DNA: TGTGCCAGCTCACCTAAATCTCCGAGGGGTATTACGGAAGCTTTCTTT. As protein: CASSPKSPRGITEAFF. Complete variable domain (other parts from reference TRBV18 and TRBJ1-1): NAGVMQNPRHLVRRRGQEARLRCSPMKGHSHVYWYRQLPEEGLKFMVYLQKENIIDESGMPKERFSAEFPKEGPSILRIQQVVRGDSAAYFCASSPKSPRGITEAFFGQGTRLTVV.

A note on this clonotype: This may be a read error: a much more frequent sequence differs by one nucleotide. DNA for the CDR3: TGTGCCACCAGCGGAGGCGACCTTGAGGGGGAGACCCAGTACTTC. It specifies CATSGGDLEGETQYF. This rearrangement joins TRBV15 to TRBJ2-5, with D perhaps given as TRBD1 or TRBD2 (5 bases each). Germline V CDR1 and CDR2: LNHNV, YYDKDF (reference sequence). With 5 bases removed from V and 5 bases from J, the gap between germline ends came to 18 bases. The CDR3 length is 15 residues.

The J gene is TRBJ2-7, the V gene TRBV6-4, with 8 nucleotides matching TRBD1. Germline V gives CDR1 MRHNA, CDR2 SNTAGT. Trimming took 6 bases from V and 2 from J; bases not matched to a gene: 15. The CDR3 totals 17 residues. This CDR3 reads CASSLDRVSPTPYEQYV. The CDR3 DNA sequence: TGTGCCAGCAGCTTGGACAGGGTCTCCCCGACGCCCTACGAGCAGTACGTC.

This clonotype was recorded a few times. The chain carries TRBV27 and TRBJ2-3; 8 bases are a match to TRBD1. The CDR3 contains 17 residues. The germline CDR1 and CDR2 sequences are MNHEY and SMNVEV (reference sequence). The junction had 12 bases not matched to a gene; V was cut back by 5 bases and J by 2 bases. In DNA, the CDR3 is TGTGCCAGCAGTCCCCGCCCGAGGCAGGGGGCCACAGATACGCAGTATTTT. Translating it yields CASSPRPRQGATDTQYF.

This chain joins TRBV7-6 and TRBJ1-1, with a weak D call TRBD1 (6 bases). The germline gives CDR1 SGHVS, CDR2 FNYEAQ. Trimming shortened V by 5 bases and J by 0 bases, and 13 bases separated the two germline ends. The CDR3 contains 15 residues. CDR3 loop: CASSEETGLNTEAFF. The DNA for the CDR3 is TGTGCCAGCAGCGAAGAGACAGGATTGAACACTGAAGCTTTCTTT.

In its sample, this clonotype was seen once. The chain recombines TRBV5-5 with TRBJ2-6; D remains ambiguous. The germline V gene has CDR1 SGHKS and CDR2 YYEKEE (reference sequence). The CDR3 consists of 16 residues. The V end lost 2 bases, the J end lost 0 bases, and 9 bases lay between the germline ends. The CDR3 reads CASSFRANSGANVLTF. Written as DNA, the CDR3 is TGTGCCAGCAGCTTCCGCGCCAACTCTGGGGCCAACGTCCTGACTTTC.

In its sample, this clonotype ranks as medium-sized. The chain joins TRBV19 to TRBJ2-7; TRBD1 matches 8 bases. Germline trimming cut 3 bases from V and 3 bases from J; bases unmatched to any gene: 7. There are 15 residues in the CDR3. Looked up from germline, CDR1 is LNHDA and CDR2 is SQIVND (reference sequence). The chain's CDR3 is CASSMGTGTHYEQYF. CDR3 coding DNA: TGTGCCAGTAGTATGGGGACAGGAACACACTACGAGCAGTACTTC.

The chain is built from TRBV4-1 and TRBJ1-1; 7 bases line up with TRBD1. The junction had 11 bases not matched to a gene; V was cut back by 1 base and J by 3 bases. The CDR3 is 17 amino acids. Germline lookup yields CDR1 MGHRA and CDR2 YSYEKL. The CDR3 reads CASSQVDRAGPHTEAFF. In DNA form, the CDR3 reads TGCGCCAGCAGCCAAGTTGACAGGGCGGGTCCACACACTGAAGCTTTCTTT.

This clonotype is termed medium-sized. The chain couples TRBV6-5 to TRBJ2-1; 11 nucleotides line up with TRBD2. V was pared by 8 bases and J by 4 bases, with 4 bases of the junction left unmatched. The CDR3 consists of 14 residues. Germline lookup yields CDR1 MNHEY and CDR2 SVGAGI. The CDR3 spells CASRGLAGYNEQFF. In DNA, the CDR3 is TGTGCCAGCCGAGGACTAGCGGGTTACAATGAGCAGTTCTTC.

For this clonotype: The CDR3 end shows no conserved phenylalanine or tryptophan, and so a read error is likely. V is TRBV6-2 or TRBV6-3 and J is TRBJ2-3; D not resolved. The CDR3 length is 14 residues. The germline gives CDR1 MNHEY, CDR2 SVGEGT. V was clipped by 8 bases and J by 2 bases, with 14 bases between them. For the CDR3, the DNA is TGTGCCAGCTTCAAGGGTCACCCCACAGATACGCAGTATTAT. As protein: CASFKGHPTDTQYY.